These 24 T cell receptor beta chains were sequenced from one sample in a study of blood T cell repertoires in COVID-19. TCRdb keeps only in-frame clones here, not all; method: immunoSEQ multiplex PCR. The top ten clones hold roughly 7.9% of a sample with roughly 120,000 clones, about nine tenths of them seen once. Sequencing used peripheral blood. These receptors came from a man between 65 and 80 years old who had recovered from COVID-19.

V usage is TRBV18 and J usage is TRBJ2-7, with 9 nucleotides matching TRBD1. The junction had 10 bases not matched to a gene; V was cut back by 4 bases and J by 6 bases. Germline V CDR1 and CDR2: KGHSH, LQKENI. CDR3 length: 15 residues. The CDR3 DNA sequence: TGTGCCAGCTCACTTGGGGGGACAGGGTCCCCCGAGCAGTACTTC. Translation gives CASSLGGTGSPEQYF.

Only one count was recorded for this clone. The rearrangement uses TRBV24-1 and TRBJ2-3; D gene ambiguous. The germline gives CDR1 KGHDR, CDR2 SFDVKD. This CDR3 comprises 13 residues. V was trimmed by 4 bases and J by 0 bases, leaving 4 bases between them. The DNA for the CDR3 is TGTGCCACCAGTGACCCGAGCACAGATACGCAGTATTTT. Translating gives CATSDPSTDTQYF.

This rearrangement joins TRBV30 to TRBJ2-7; 8 bases map to TRBD1. V was pared by 2 bases and J by 4 bases, with 7 bases of the junction left unmatched. Germline loops: CDR1 GTSNPN, CDR2 SVGIG (reference sequence). The length of the CDR3 is 14 residues. CDR3 residues: CAWSPRDRRYEQYF. The CDR3 nucleotides read TGTGCCTGGAGTCCCCGGGACAGGCGGTACGAGCAGTACTTC.

V gene TRBV5-1 combines with J gene TRBJ2-3; TRBD1 aligns across 8 bases. The germline V gene encodes CDR1 SGHRS and CDR2 YFSETQ. The V gene end was trimmed by 1 base and the J gene end by 0 bases; junction bases not matched to a gene: 10. The CDR3 is 18 amino acids. This chain's CDR3 is CASSLLSTRTGSTDTQYF. CDR3 nucleotides: TGCGCCAGCAGCTTGTTATCTACAAGGACAGGGAGCACAGATACGCAGTATTTT.

V is TRBV6-5 and J is TRBJ1-5; 8 nucleotides align to TRBD1. Germline CDR1 and CDR2: MNHEY and SVGAGI. The V segment lost 9 bases and the J segment 7 bases; nucleotides outside the gene matches: 8. The CDR3 consists of 13 residues. The DNA of the CDR3 is TGTGCCAGTCGTCAGGGGGCCGGGCAGCCCCAGCATTTT. Translating it yields CASRQGAGQPQHF.

The chain has TRBV5-1 and TRBJ2-5; TRBD1 agrees at 10 bases. Germline V gene lookup returns CDR1 SGHRS and CDR2 YFSETQ. The junction had 3 bases not matched to a gene; V was cut back by 0 bases and J by 4 bases. The CDR3 extends over 15 amino acids. CDR3 region: CASSLGTGGGETQYF. The CDR3 coding sequence is TGCGCCAGCAGCTTGGGGACAGGGGGAGGAGAGACCCAGTACTTC.

The chain carries TRBV24-1 and TRBJ2-7; D might be TRBD1 (6 bases). This CDR3 contains 19 residues. Trimming removed 3 bases at V and 1 base at J, with 24 bases between. The germline gives CDR1 KGHDR, CDR2 SFDVKD. This CDR3 is CATSDPKGDKGRGSYEQYF. The DNA of the CDR3 is TGTGCCACCAGTGATCCTAAGGGGGACAAGGGCAGGGGATCCTACGAGCAGTACTTC.

The V and J genes are TRBV27 and TRBJ2-5, with 8 bases fitting TRBD1. V was clipped by 8 bases and J by 4 bases; unmatched bases: 6. The CDR3 length is 13 residues. Germline assignment: CDR1 MNHEY and CDR2 SMNVEV (reference sequence). CDR3 amino acids: CASGPQGGETQYF. CDR3 sequence (DNA): TGTGCCAGCGGTCCACAGGGGGGAGAGACCCAGTACTTC.

J is TRBJ1-2 and V is TRBV24-1, with D perhaps TRBD1 (5 bases). Germline V gene data show CDR1 as KGHDR and CDR2 as SFDVKD. This CDR3 contains 15 residues. V was pared by 3 bases and J by 3 bases, with 13 bases between. CDR3 bases: TGTGCCACCAGTGATAATCAGGGTATAGACTATGGCTACACCTTC. This codes for CATSDNQGIDYGYTF.

This chain connects TRBV3-1 (or the pseudogene TRBV3-2) to TRBJ1-2; D may be TRBD1 (5 bases). Germline CDR1 LGHDT, CDR2 YNNKEL (reference sequence). V dropped 4 bases and J dropped 5 bases, with 11 bases sitting between them. This CDR3 is 13 amino acids long. This chain's CDR3 is CASSLRESYGYTF. For the CDR3, the DNA is TGTGCCAGCAGCCTCAGGGAATCGTATGGCTACACCTTC.

In the case of this clone: The identical CDR3 is also encoded by other nucleotide sequences in the sample. This rearrangement joins TRBV28 to TRBJ2-3; 8 positions match TRBD1. Germline V gives CDR1 MDHEN, CDR2 SYDVKM. The CDR3 extends over 15 amino acids. With 5 bases clipped from V and 0 bases from J, the junction kept 4 bases outside the gene matches. As DNA, the CDR3 is TGTGCCAGCAGTCTTGGACAGGGAAGCACAGATACGCAGTATTTT. Translating it yields CASSLGQGSTDTQYF.

V gene TRBV2 combines with J gene TRBJ2-5; TRBD2 agrees at 11 bases. This CDR3 comprises 15 residues. The ends lost 6 bases at V and 2 bases at J; junction bases unmatched: 5. Germline values: CDR1 SNHLY, CDR2 FYNNEI. The CDR3 region has the DNA TGTGCCAGCAGGCTACTAGCGGGGGCGCAAGAGACCCAGTACTTC. Amino acid sequence: CASRLLAGAQETQYF. Variable domain in full (rest from reference TRBV2 and TRBJ2-5): EPEVTQTPSHQVTQMGQEVILRCVPISNHLYFYWYRQILGQKVEFLVSFYNNEISEKSEIFDDQFSVERPDGSNFTLKIRSTKLEDSAMYFCASRLLAGAQETQYFGPGTRLLVL.

V usage is TRBV5-6 and J usage is TRBJ1-1; perhaps TRBD1 as D (5 bases). CDR3 length: 14 amino acids. Germline CDR1 is SGHDT and CDR2 is YYEEEE. Deletions cut 4 bases from V and 7 bases from J, with 17 bases between. CDR3 coding DNA: TGTGCCAGCAGCCCCCCCGGGCCCAGGGATGAAGCTTTCTTT. It encodes CASSPPGPRDEAFF.

This clone was observed a handful of times. V usage is TRBV7-8 and J usage is TRBJ2-5; 7 nucleotides match TRBD1. J gave up 5 bases and V 6 bases, and 6 bases lay outside the gene matches. Germline V gives CDR1 SGHVS, CDR2 FQNEAQ. This CDR3 has 13 residues. In DNA, the CDR3 is TGTGCCAGCAGTTCCGACAGGGCGGAGACCCAGTACTTC. The encoded protein is CASSSDRAETQYF.

This clone appeared a single time. The chain joins TRBV5-1 to TRBJ2-7, with 9 bases aligning to TRBD1. After removal of 5 bases from V and 3 bases from J, the junction contained 9 bases not matched to a gene. Germline CDR1 SGHRS, CDR2 YFSETQ. There are 15 residues in the CDR3. This chain's CDR3 is CASSKGPGQGYEQYF. Here the CDR3 DNA reads TGCGCCAGCAGTAAAGGCCCGGGACAGGGCTACGAGCAGTACTTC.

This clone was recorded a few times. The genes are TRBV18 and TRBJ2-3; D is uncertain. There are 14 residues in the CDR3. Trimming stripped 3 bases from V and 4 bases from J, with 11 bases between. Germline values: CDR1 KGHSH, CDR2 LQKENI. CDR3: CASSPSSLSDTQYF. The DNA for the CDR3 is TGTGCCAGCTCACCTAGTTCGCTCTCAGATACGCAGTATTTT.

The V and J genes are TRBV5-1 and TRBJ1-3; TRBD1 matches at 9 bases. Trimming removed 4 bases from V and 3 bases from J; junction bases left unmatched: 5. Germline values: CDR1 SGHRS, CDR2 YFSETQ. This CDR3 is 15 amino acids long. The CDR3 coding sequence is TGCGCCAGCAGCCCGACGACAGGGGGTGGAAACACCATATATTTT. It encodes CASSPTTGGGNTIYF.

CDR3 amino acids: CASSLGLKAFSIRDTQYF. The CDR3 coding sequence is TGCGCCAGCAGTCTGGGACTGAAAGCGTTCAGTATCCGAGATACGCAGTATTTT. This rearrangement joins TRBV5-1 to TRBJ2-3; maybe TRBD2 (6 bases). Trimming shortened V by 5 bases and J by 5 bases, and 27 bases separated the two germline ends. Germline CDR1 SGHRS, CDR2 YFSETQ. The CDR3 length is 18 residues. Full variable domain (rest looked up from reference TRBV5-1 and TRBJ2-3): KAGVTQTPRYLIKTRGQQVTLSCSPISGHRSVSWYQQTPGQGLQFLFEYFSETQRNKGNFPGRFSGRQFSNSRSEMNVSTLELGDSALYLCASSLGLKAFSIRDTQYFGPGTRLTVL.

This chain connects TRBV5-4 to TRBJ1-2, with 7 bases fitting TRBD1. The germline V gene encodes CDR1 SGHNT and CDR2 YYREEE (reference sequence). The CDR3 totals 15 residues. V shed 4 bases, J shed 4 bases, and the junction held 10 bases outside the gene matches. The CDR3 coding sequence is TGTGCCAGCAGCCCCGGCGTGACAGGGACCTATGGCTACACCTTC. This encodes CASSPGVTGTYGYTF.

CDR3 sequence: CASSLMGQGATDTQYF. DNA for the CDR3: TGTGCCAGCAGCTTAATGGGACAGGGGGCAACAGATACGCAGTATTTT. The chain links TRBV5-6 to TRBJ2-3; TRBD1 aligns across 12 bases. The CDR3 is 16 residues long. Germline values: CDR1 SGHDT, CDR2 YYEEEE. The V gene end was trimmed by 2 bases and the J gene end by 3 bases; junction bases not matched to a gene: 4.

The chain recombines TRBV29-1 with TRBJ2-2; possible D gene TRBD2, 5 bases. This CDR3 spans 14 amino acids. Germline loops: CDR1 SQVTM, CDR2 ANQGSEA. V gave up 6 bases and J gave up 5 bases, with 16 bases separating them. Written as DNA, the CDR3 is TGCAGCGTGGGAGATAATAGGAAAACCGGGGAGCTGTTTTTT. Translation: CSVGDNRKTGELFF.

The chain combines TRBV19 with TRBJ2-5; D is unresolved. V was shortened by 8 bases and J by 0 bases, with 10 bases between the two germline ends. This CDR3 contains 13 residues. CDR1 is LNHDA and CDR2 is SQIVND in the germline V gene (reference sequence). The CDR3 DNA reads TGTGCCAGTTCCGACAATTACCAAGAGACCCAGTACTTC. Translated, it gives CASSDNYQETQYF.

The rearrangement joins TRBV15 to TRBJ2-5; no definite D call. CDR3 size: 14 residues. V lost 0 bases and J 1 base, leaving 6 bases between the germline ends. Germline CDR1 reads LNHNV; CDR2 reads YYDKDF (reference sequence). In nucleotides, the CDR3 is TGTGCCACCAGCAGAGACCAGATCCAAGAGACCCAGTACTTC. The encoded protein is CATSRDQIQETQYF.

This clone was counted a few times. The rearrangement joins TRBV27 to TRBJ1-2; tentative D call: TRBD1 (6 bases). The germline V gene has CDR1 MNHEY and CDR2 SMNVEV (reference sequence). V was trimmed by 6 bases and J by 5 bases, leaving 34 bases between them. CDR3 size: 20 residues. CDR3 sequence reads: CASSEIGGEVGGQLIYGYTF. Written as DNA, the CDR3 is TGTGCCAGCAGCGAAATCGGGGGGGAGGTTGGAGGACAGTTAATTTATGGCTACACCTTC.